The text below deals with one T cell receptor beta chain. The source of the sample is a study of control samples from healthy donors and cancer patients. Here immunoSEQ multiplex PCR was the method, and the copy in TCRdb shows in-frame clones only, minus some. The profile covers under 80,000 clones, with 90% to 95% appearing a single time and roughly 6.1% taken by the ten largest. The specimen was blood. The sequence was obtained from a woman aged 35 to 49 in good health.

CDR3 in DNA: TGCGCCATACACCGGGACTACCCCTACAATGAGCAGTTCTTC. Residues: CAIHRDYPYNEQFF. V and J are TRBV5-1 and TRBJ2-1, with 7 bases that match TRBD2. The trim removed 9 bases at V and 2 bases at J, leaving 8 bases unmatched. This CDR3 is 14 amino acids long. Looked up from germline, CDR1 is SGHRS and CDR2 is YFSETQ.